The 23 T cell receptor beta chains presented below share a single source sample, sequenced in a study of molecular identifiers for immune sequencing clone quantification. Via MiXCR, TCRdb re-called the PCR reads, giving one row per CDR3 protein. The data contain about 630,000 distinct CDR3 sequences, less than 30% of them singletons. The sequenced sample was naive CD8+ T cells from blood, with Jurkat cell RNA spiked in. Indicated subset: FACS-sorted CD8+CD4-CCR7+CD45RA+ naive T cells. The receptors here all came from a human donor in good health. Some libraries in this study had Jurkat cell RNA spiked in.

The rearrangement uses TRBV27 and TRBJ1-3; D perhaps matches TRBD1 (6 bases). The CDR3 is made up of 18 amino acids. Looked up from germline, CDR1 is MNHEY and CDR2 is SMNVEV (reference sequence). V lost 5 bases and J 0 bases, leaving 20 bases between the germline ends. The CDR3 sequence: CASSPARDIRLSGNTIYF. The DNA for the CDR3 is TGTGCCAGCAGTCCAGCCCGGGACATCCGCCTCTCTGGAAACACCATATATTTT.

This clonotype was observed at least ten times. This rearrangement joins TRBV7-9 to TRBJ1-1; D gene uncertain. The CDR3 has 18 residues. V was trimmed by 1 base and J by 1 base, leaving 19 bases between them. Per germline, CDR1 SEHNR and CDR2 FQNEAQ (reference sequence). The CDR3 sequence is CASSLEGSSFWTNTEAFF. In DNA form, the CDR3 reads TGTGCCAGCAGCTTAGAAGGCAGTTCTTTCTGGACGAACACTGAAGCTTTCTTT.

DNA for the CDR3: TGTGCCAGCAGTTCAAAGACTAGCGGGAGGGCTGACGAGCAGTACTTC. It yields the protein CASSSKTSGRADEQYF. The chain couples TRBV12-3 or TRBV12-4 to TRBJ2-7; 14 bases fit TRBD2. This CDR3 comprises 16 residues. V trimming: 4 bases; J trimming: 5 bases; junction bases outside the gene matches: 7.

For this clonotype: One junction end does not reproduce the germline sequence, and a read error may be involved. V and J are TRBV4-1 and TRBJ2-3; D not certain. The CDR3 is made up of 13 amino acids. Looked up from germline, CDR1 is MGHRA and CDR2 is YSYEKL. The CDR3 region is CARSQAGSDPPYF. The CDR3 DNA is TGCGCCCGCAGCCAAGCTGGTAGTGATCCGCCGTATTTT.

In the case of this clonotype: This may be a read error, as it is one base from a much larger clone. The V and J genes are TRBV7-9 and TRBJ2-7; no definite D call. V was trimmed by 1 base and J by 7 bases, leaving 5 bases between them. CDR3 size: 11 residues. Germline lookup yields CDR1 SEHNR and CDR2 FQNEAQ (reference sequence). The CDR3 reads CASSLGEEQYF. The CDR3 coding sequence is TGTGCCAGCAGCTTAGGCGAGGAGCAGTACTTC.

The chain recombines TRBV20-1 with TRBJ2-5, with 12 bases that match TRBD2. The germline CDR1 and CDR2 sequences are DFQATT and SNEGSKA (reference sequence). The CDR3 extends over 15 amino acids. The V gene end was trimmed by 1 base and the J gene end by 7 bases; junction bases not matched to a gene: 7. CDR3 sequence (DNA): TGCAGTGCTAGAGCTCGACTAGCGGGAGTTAGGACCCAGTACTTC. The encoded protein is CSARARLAGVRTQYF.

CDR3 sequence (DNA): TGTGCCAGTGACGGGACACTCAGGAGCAATCAGCCCCAGCATTTT. This translates into CASDGTLRSNQPQHF. The chain recombines TRBV19 with TRBJ1-5; possible D gene TRBD1, 6 bases. The CDR3 sequence is 15 residues long. The germline CDR1 and CDR2 sequences are LNHDA and SQIVND (reference sequence). Trimming stripped 8 bases from V and 1 base from J, with 15 bases between.

This clonotype has a handful of counts. V gene TRBV9 combines with J gene TRBJ1-6; TRBD1 might be the D (5 bases). The CDR3 length is 14 residues. V was shortened by 6 bases and J by 7 bases, with 14 bases between the two germline ends. The germline V gene has CDR1 SGDLS and CDR2 YYNGEE. As DNA, the CDR3 is TGTGCCAGCAACGAAGGGGCAGGGAATTCACCCCTCCACTTT. It translates to CASNEGAGNSPLHF.

This clonotype was recorded at least ten times. This chain uses TRBV28 with TRBJ1-5; D is perhaps TRBD1 (5 bases). The germline gives CDR1 MDHEN, CDR2 SYDVKM. V lost 6 bases to trimming and J lost 1 base, with 13 bases between them. The CDR3 runs to 15 residues. The CDR3 DNA sequence: TGTGCCAGCAGCATCCCCCGGGGGAGCAATCAGCCCCAGCATTTT. Its protein product is CASSIPRGSNQPQHF.

With respect to this clonotype: A much larger clone is a single base away; this may be a read error. The CDR3 sequence is CASGPLAAQYEQYF. As DNA, the CDR3 is TGTGCCAGCGGACCACTAGCGGCCCAGTACGAGCAGTACTTC. The chain employs TRBV7-9 and TRBJ2-7; 8 bases fit TRBD2. This CDR3 is built from 14 residues. With V trimmed by 8 bases and J by 4 bases, 10 bases remained unmatched. Germline V gene data show CDR1 as SEHNR and CDR2 as FQNEAQ (reference sequence).

This clonotype occurred a few times. The chain uses TRBV12-3 or TRBV12-4 and TRBJ2-3; D gene uncertain. The CDR3 runs to 15 residues. V lost 5 bases to trimming and J lost 0 bases, with 12 bases between them. The CDR3 protein is CASSPGKASTDTQYF. CDR3 nucleotides: TGTGCCAGCAGTCCCGGCAAAGCTAGCACAGATACGCAGTATTTT.

In this sample, this clonotype turned up many times. The chain joins TRBV4-1 to TRBJ2-7; 9 positions agree with TRBD1. In germline, CDR1 is MGHRA, CDR2 YSYEKL. This CDR3 is built from 15 residues. The ends lost 1 base at V and 3 bases at J; junction bases unmatched: 4. DNA for the CDR3: TGCGCCAGCAGCCAAGGTACAGGGGGCGACTACGAGCAGTACTTC. Protein: CASSQGTGGDYEQYF.

The chain carries TRBV14 and TRBJ2-1, with D maybe TRBD2 (5 bases). V was pared by 0 bases and J by 8 bases, with 17 bases between. CDR1 SGHDN and CDR2 FVKESK come from the germline V gene. The CDR3 covers 16 residues. The CDR3: CASSQDGLAGTDEQFF. In nucleotides, the CDR3 is TGTGCCAGCAGCCAAGATGGGCTAGCCGGAACCGATGAGCAGTTCTTC.

The rearrangement links TRBV7-9 to TRBJ2-5; 12 bases match TRBD2. The germline CDR1 and CDR2 sequences are SEHNR and FQNEAQ (reference sequence). The J segment lost 5 bases and the V segment lost 4 bases, leaving 8 bases of the junction unmatched. The CDR3 totals 16 residues. The CDR3 bases are TGTGCCAGCAGCTGGACTAGCGGGGAAAGGGGCGAGACCCAGTACTTC. It translates to CASSWTSGERGETQYF.

Ten or more counts support this clonotype. The CDR3 DNA is TGTGCCAGCAGCTTGGCGGAAAACAGCGTGTATAGCAATCAGCCCCAGCATTTT. Translated: CASSLAENSVYSNQPQHF. The V gene is TRBV7-2, the J gene TRBJ1-5; D is undetermined. The germline CDR1 and CDR2 sequences are SGHTA and FQGNSA. This CDR3 has 18 residues. Trimming pared 3 bases from V and 0 bases from J, leaving 18 bases between.

This clonotype was seen a handful of times. This chain uses TRBV7-2 with TRBJ2-5; tentatively, D is TRBD1 (6 bases). Germline-derived CDR1 and CDR2 are SGHTA and FQGNSA. V lost 5 bases to trimming and J lost 5 bases, with 18 bases between them. The CDR3 has 15 amino acids. As DNA, the CDR3 is TGTGCCAGCAGCCCACCCGGGACAAGTTGGGAGACCCAGTACTTC. Protein sequence: CASSPPGTSWETQYF.

V usage is TRBV19 and J usage is TRBJ2-7; TRBD1 might be the D (6 bases). Looked up from germline, CDR1 is LNHDA and CDR2 is SQIVND (reference sequence). V lost 5 bases to trimming and J lost 0 bases, with 14 bases between them. The CDR3 runs to 15 residues. The CDR3: CASSPTGLSSYEQYF. The CDR3 region has the DNA TGTGCCAGTAGTCCGACAGGATTAAGCTCCTACGAGCAGTACTTC.

The sample holds a few counts of this clonotype. V gene TRBV6-6 combines with J gene TRBJ2-1; TRBD1 agrees at 8 bases. The CDR3 contains 15 residues. The J segment lost 3 bases and the V segment lost 6 bases, leaving 7 bases of the junction unmatched. CDR1 and CDR2 (germline): MNHNY, SVGAGI (reference sequence). CDR3 amino acids: CASSETGASYNEQFF. Here the CDR3 DNA reads TGTGCCAGCAGCGAGACAGGGGCTAGCTACAATGAGCAGTTCTTC.

In this sample, this clonotype turned up many times. The V and J genes are TRBV13 and TRBJ2-4; D perhaps matches TRBD2 (6 bases). Germline V gives CDR1 PRHDT, CDR2 FYEKMQ (reference sequence). This CDR3 region has 16 residues. Trimming shortened V by 0 bases and J by 3 bases, and 12 bases separated the two germline ends. The CDR3 sequence is CASSLGGTQGKNIQYF. The CDR3 coding sequence is TGTGCCAGCAGCTTAGGAGGGACTCAGGGCAAAAACATTCAGTACTTC. Looking up the rest from reference TRBV13 and TRBJ2-4 gives the full variable domain: AAGVIQSPRHLIKEKRETATLKCYPIPRHDTVYWYQQGPGQDPQFLISFYEKMQSDKGSIPDRFSAQQFSDYHSELNMSSLELGDSALYFCASSLGGTQGKNIQYFGAGTRLSVL.

V and J are TRBV4-1 and TRBJ1-2; D gene uncertain. The CDR3 is 15 residues long. With 11 bases removed from V and 2 bases from J, the gap between germline ends came to 21 bases. Germline CDR1 MGHRA, CDR2 YSYEKL. This chain's CDR3 is CARRLPGFANYGYTF. The CDR3 DNA sequence: TGCGCCCGCCGCTTACCGGGCTTTGCCAACTATGGCTACACCTTC.

In its sample, this clonotype was seen a few times. The rearrangement joins TRBV9 to TRBJ2-3, with D perhaps matching TRBD1 or TRBD2 (6 bases each). The CDR3 consists of 14 residues. Germline V gene sequence: CDR1 SGDLS, CDR2 YYNGEE. Trimming shortened V by 3 bases and J by 3 bases, and 11 bases separated the two germline ends. The CDR3 region is CASSGGGGTDTQYF. CDR3 bases: TGTGCCAGCAGCGGTGGAGGGGGGACAGATACGCAGTATTTT.

This clonotype showed up many times. The chain couples TRBV3-1 to TRBJ2-7; D possibly matches TRBD1 or TRBD2 (6 bases each). Trimming took 6 bases from V and 2 from J, leaving 14 bases between them. The CDR3 runs 14 residues. The germline V gene has CDR1 LGHDT and CDR2 YNNKEL (reference sequence). The CDR3 spells CASSPGGHAYEQYF. CDR3 sequence (DNA): TGTGCCAGCAGTCCCGGGGGACACGCCTACGAGCAGTACTTC.

On this clonotype: One base away lies a much larger clone, so this may be a sequencing read error. V usage is TRBV2 and J usage is TRBJ2-4; 7 nucleotides match TRBD1. Looked up from germline, CDR1 is SNHLY and CDR2 is FYNNEI. Unmatched junction bases numbered 4, after V lost 6 bases and J lost 5 bases. CDR3 length: 13 amino acids. The chain's CDR3 is CASRDRIENIQYF. The CDR3 DNA reads TGTGCCAGCAGGGACAGGATAGAAAACATTCAGTACTTC. Full variable domain (remainder filled in from reference TRBV2 and TRBJ2-4): EPEVTQTPSHQVTQMGQEVILRCVPISNHLYFYWYRQILGQKVEFLVSFYNNEISEKSEIFDDQFSVERPDGSNFTLKIRSTKLEDSAMYFCASRDRIENIQYFGAGTRLSVL.